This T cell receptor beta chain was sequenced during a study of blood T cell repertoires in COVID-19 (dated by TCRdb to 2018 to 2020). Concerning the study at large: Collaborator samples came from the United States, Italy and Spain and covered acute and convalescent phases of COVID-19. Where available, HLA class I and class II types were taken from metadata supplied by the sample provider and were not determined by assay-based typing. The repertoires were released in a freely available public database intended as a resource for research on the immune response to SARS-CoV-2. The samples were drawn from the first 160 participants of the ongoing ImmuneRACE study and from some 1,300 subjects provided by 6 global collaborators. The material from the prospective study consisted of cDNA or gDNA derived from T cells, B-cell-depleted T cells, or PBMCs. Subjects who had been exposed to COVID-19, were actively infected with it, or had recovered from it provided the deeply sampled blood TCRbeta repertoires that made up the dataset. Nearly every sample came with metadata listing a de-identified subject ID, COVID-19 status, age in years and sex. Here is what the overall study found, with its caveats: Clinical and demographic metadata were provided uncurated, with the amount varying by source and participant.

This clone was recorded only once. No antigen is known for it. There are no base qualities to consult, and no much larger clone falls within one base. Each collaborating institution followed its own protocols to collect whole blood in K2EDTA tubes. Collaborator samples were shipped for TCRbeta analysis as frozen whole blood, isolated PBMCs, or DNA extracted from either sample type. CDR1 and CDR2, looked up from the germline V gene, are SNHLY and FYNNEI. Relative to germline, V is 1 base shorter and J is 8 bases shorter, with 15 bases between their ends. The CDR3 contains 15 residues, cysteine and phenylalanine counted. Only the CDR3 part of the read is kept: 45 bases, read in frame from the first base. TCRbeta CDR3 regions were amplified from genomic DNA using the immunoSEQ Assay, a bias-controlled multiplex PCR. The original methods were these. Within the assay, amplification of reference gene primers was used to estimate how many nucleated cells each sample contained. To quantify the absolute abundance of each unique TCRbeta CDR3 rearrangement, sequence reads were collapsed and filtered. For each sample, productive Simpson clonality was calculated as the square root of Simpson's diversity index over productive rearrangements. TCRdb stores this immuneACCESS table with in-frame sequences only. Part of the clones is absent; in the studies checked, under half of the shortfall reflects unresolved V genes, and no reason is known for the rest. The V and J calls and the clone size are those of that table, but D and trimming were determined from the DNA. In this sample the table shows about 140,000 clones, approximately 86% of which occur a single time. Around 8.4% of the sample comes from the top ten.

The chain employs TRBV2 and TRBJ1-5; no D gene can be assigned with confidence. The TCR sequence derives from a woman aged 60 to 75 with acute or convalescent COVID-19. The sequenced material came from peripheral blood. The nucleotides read TGTGCCAGCAGTGAAGGGGCCCTTTTTGTGGAGCCCCAGCATTTT. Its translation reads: CASSEGALFVEPQHF.